Presented here are 8 T cell receptor beta chains from one specimen sequenced in a study of CD8 T cells in ankylosing spondylitis. These receptors lack a known antigen. Findings of the study overall: About 8 highly homologous variants made up a TCR beta motif, and this motif appeared characteristic of ankylosing spondylitis blood.

TCRdb recomputed calls from the 5' RACE reads with MiXCR, one row per CDR3 protein. The sample includes roughly 440,000 distinct CDR3 sequences, about 15% seen only once; the top ten take about 0.94%. Source material: blood, either unsorted or a sorted T cell fraction (not recorded which). These receptors were obtained from a male donor with ankylosing spondylitis.

This clonotype was seen a handful of times. V and J are TRBV12-3 or TRBV12-4 and TRBJ1-3, with D hard to call. Trimming shortened V by 3 bases and J by 0 bases, and 12 bases separated the two germline ends. The CDR3 is made up of 16 amino acids. For the CDR3, the DNA is TGTGCCAGCAGTTTTGGGATACCGAGCTCTGGAAACACCATATATTTT. Translated, it gives CASSFGIPSSGNTIYF.

V gene TRBV7-8 combines with J gene TRBJ2-3; TRBD1 matches at 7 bases. The germline V gene encodes CDR1 SGHVS and CDR2 FQNEAQ. The CDR3 length is 15 residues. Trimming removed 6 bases from V and 6 bases from J; junction bases left unmatched: 12. CDR3 sequence (DNA): TGTGCCAGCAGAAAAGGGGGCTACAGTACCGATACGCAGTATTTT. Translated: CASRKGGYSTDTQYF.

The rearrangement links TRBV11-1 to TRBJ2-2, with a weak D call TRBD2 (6 bases). Trimming stripped 5 bases from V and 6 bases from J, with 16 bases between. CDR3 length: 15 residues. Germline V gene lookup returns CDR1 SGHAT and CDR2 FQDESV (reference sequence). The CDR3, as DNA: TGTGCCAGCAGCGGCGGAGGGGTGGTCCCCGGGGAGCTGTTTTTT. This sequence encodes CASSGGGVVPGELFF.

The table lists this clonotype with many counts. The rearrangement joins TRBV6-2 or TRBV6-3 to TRBJ2-7; the match to TRBD1 covers 10 bases. V was pared by 5 bases and J by 4 bases, with 5 bases of the junction left unmatched. The CDR3 extends over 14 amino acids. Looked up from germline, CDR1 is MNHEY and CDR2 is SVGEGT. This CDR3 is CASSLGTGVYEQYF. DNA of the CDR3: TGTGCCAGCAGTCTCGGGACAGGGGTGTACGAGCAGTACTTC.

Details on this clonotype: The junction differs from germline at one of its ends, possibly a read error. This chain joins TRBV27 and TRBJ2-7; 9 bases map to TRBD1. Looked up from germline, CDR1 is MNHEY and CDR2 is SMNVEV (reference sequence). The CDR3 consists of 15 residues. CDR3 bases: TGTGCCAGCAGTCTATCGACAGGGGGCTCCTACGAGCAGTACTTC. It encodes CASSLSTGGSYEQYF.

The sample holds a few counts of this clonotype. The gene calls are TRBV3-1 and TRBJ1-6; 9 bases agree with TRBD1. J was trimmed by 7 bases and V by 3 bases; bases with no gene match: 4. Germline V lookup: CDR1 LGHDT, CDR2 YNNKEL (reference sequence). This CDR3 region has 15 residues. The CDR3 reads CASSQKTGGNSPLHF. The DNA for the CDR3 is TGTGCCAGCAGCCAGAAGACAGGGGGAAATTCACCCCTCCACTTT.

This clonotype was observed a handful of times. The chain employs TRBV12-3 or TRBV12-4 and TRBJ1-2; D might be TRBD1 (5 bases). Trimming shortened V by 5 bases and J by 0 bases, and 13 bases separated the two germline ends. The CDR3 length is 15 residues. This CDR3 is CASSPGTGTNYGYTF. The DNA of the CDR3 is TGTGCCAGCAGTCCTGGGACGGGAACTAACTATGGCTACACCTTC.

V is TRBV7-3 and J is TRBJ2-3; D is undetermined. This CDR3 spans 17 amino acids. V dropped 0 bases and J dropped 2 bases, with 15 bases sitting between them. Looked up from germline, CDR1 is SGHTA and CDR2 is FQGTGA. This chain's CDR3 is CASSLTGSGRATDTQYF. The CDR3 DNA sequence: TGTGCCAGCAGCTTAACCGGGTCTGGCCGCGCCACAGATACGCAGTATTTT.